This record covers a single T cell receptor beta chain. Its matching antigen is unknown. Assay: immunoSEQ multiplex PCR; the TCRdb copy retains only in-frame clones and omits some. The repertoire has under 20,000 clones, about 88% of them found once; the top ten carry 6.3%. These data belong to a study of PD-1 blockade in classical Hodgkin lymphoma. Background on the study: Each patient was given nivolumab 3 mg/kg through a vein every 2 weeks. Notes on the study in general: By C4D1, CD4+ diversity increased significantly, especially in complete responders.

The CDR3 has 17 amino acids. The J segment lost 6 bases and the V segment lost 3 bases, leaving 14 bases of the junction unmatched. Germline assignment: CDR1 MNHEY and CDR2 SMNVEV (reference sequence). Every one of the patients relapsed after autologous stem cell transplantation (brentuximab vedotin exposure was variable). The clonotype originates from a human donor with classical Hodgkin lymphoma. The sample in question was peripheral blood mononuclear cells (PBMCs), obtained at baseline. The chain joins TRBV27 to TRBJ2-3; the match to TRBD2 covers 8 bases. The chain's CDR3 is CASSFHLIGGAVDTQYF. CDR3 sequence (DNA): TGTGCCAGCAGTTTCCATCTAATCGGGGGGGCCGTCGATACGCAGTATTTT.